This T cell receptor beta chain was obtained from a study of PD-1 blockade in classical Hodgkin lymphoma. General study points: Undefined causes, possibly disease activity or prior therapy, underlie the repertoire differences.

This clone was detected once. Antigen specificity is unknown. This table comes from immunoSEQ multiplex PCR, and its TCRdb copy is limited to in-frame clones, with some not included. The data show about 19,000 clones, around 79% seen once. The CDR3 is 12 amino acids. V lost 1 base and J 9 bases, leaving 7 bases between the germline ends. The germline V gene has CDR1 SGHNT and CDR2 YENEEA. All trial patients relapsed after autologous stem cell transplantation. The V call is TRBV11-3, the J call TRBJ2-1, with unresolved D. This TCR was sampled from a human donor with classical Hodgkin lymphoma. Specimen: peripheral blood mononuclear cells (PBMCs), collected before the second cycle of nivolumab. The CDR3 spells CASSLGGFEQFF. CDR3 coding DNA: TGTGCCAGCAGCTTAGGAGGTTTTGAGCAGTTCTTC. Using reference TRBV11-3 and TRBJ2-1 for the parts outside the CDR3, the full variable domain is EAGVVQSPRYKIIEKKQPVAFWCNPISGHNTLYWYLQNLGQGPELLIRYENEEAVDDSQLPKDRFSAERLKGVDSTLKIQPAELGDSAVYLCASSLGGFEQFFGPGTRLTVL.